This T cell receptor (beta chain) was recorded in a study of follicular helper T cells after annual influenza vaccination. Findings and caveats of the study: Yearly vaccinations repeatedly recalled conserved clonotypes in ICOS+CD38+ cTfh. Change in circulating plasmablasts correlated with ICOS+CD38+ cTfh clonality change. Just roughly 9.5-23% of cells analyzed had recovered productive TCRB sequences.

Time point reported: 2013-2014 season, 7 days after vaccination. Sorted cTfh were non-naive CD4+CXCR5+PD-1+, either ICOS+CD38+ or ICOS-CD38-. Profiled with immunoSEQ multiplex PCR; TCRdb holds only in-frame clones, not every one. The table includes around 5,300 clones, about 92% detected once. As regards this clone: Its antigen is undetermined.

The CDR3 consists of 12 residues. After removal of 5 bases from V and 7 bases from J, the junction contained 2 bases not matched to a gene. The germline gives CDR1 SGHAT, CDR2 FQNNGV. Here the sequenced sample was CXCR5+ CD38- circulating T follicular helper cells from blood, taken 7 days after influenza vaccination. Subset noted: circulating Tfh, non-naive CD4+CXCR5+PD-1+ (ICOS+CD38+ or ICOS-CD38-). The chain employs TRBV11-2 and TRBJ1-1, with 9 bases that match TRBD1. This TCR was recovered from an adult who received the influenza vaccine. The CDR3 sequence is CASSQDRGEAFF. CDR3 sequence (DNA): TGTGCCAGCAGCCAGGACAGGGGTGAAGCTTTCTTT.